This T cell receptor (beta chain) was captured by sequencing in a study of breast tumors, draining lymph nodes, adjacent tissues. Whole-study findings and limits: Compared with basal-like, luminal-like tumors shared significantly more repertoire with nontumor tissue. Findings are consistent with lymph node origin and intratumoral expansion of most tumor T cells. Tumor TCR diversity was below lymph nodes but above nontumor tissue. Data only fit, rather than demonstrated, lymph node origin of most tumor T cells.

The V and J ends lost 3 bases and 5 bases, in that order; junction bases with no gene match: 14. The germline CDR1 and CDR2 sequences are DFQATT and SNEGSKA (reference sequence). This CDR3 is 17 amino acids long. Breast cancer patients provided tissue from their axillary draining lymph nodes. A single record per CDR3 protein comes from TCRdb applying MiXCR to the multiplex PCR reads. The sample holds approximately 89,000 distinct CDR3 sequences, approximately 29% seen once. As concerns this clonotype: Its cognate antigen is unknown.

V gene TRBV20-1 combines with J gene TRBJ2-3; 10 bases agree with TRBD2. The material sequenced was axillary lymph node tissue. This TCR was sampled from a female donor with breast cancer. Some clones in this sample may be carry-over from other donors' samples. CDR3 sequence (DNA): TGCAGTGCTAGGGACTACCTAGCGGGAGCGCCTAGAGATACGCAGTATTTT. Residues: CSARDYLAGAPRDTQYF.